The clone carrying this T cell receptor (beta chain) was detected a few times. Its antigen is not known. PCR amplification relied on 60 Vbeta primers (plus 13 Jbeta primers). Sequenced by immunoSEQ multiplex PCR; TCRdb stores in-frame clones only, minus some. Of a few hundred thousand clones listed, 70% to 85% are singletons. This sample is part of a study of cytomegalovirus exposure and HLA in healthy donors. Findings and limits, study-wide: Sequencing likely caused a cluster of highly shared sequence variants.

The sequence came from a girl aged 2 to 10 in good health and CMV-seronegative. The sample consisted of PBMCs.

In DNA form, the CDR3 reads TGTGCCAGCAGCTCGAGCGTGACCTACGAGCAGTACTTC. As protein: CASSSSVTYEQYF. This chain uses TRBV7-9 with TRBJ2-7; D uncertain. Germline V gene data show CDR1 as SEHNR and CDR2 as FQNEAQ (reference sequence). Trimming took off 4 bases at V and 2 bases at J, with 9 bases between the two ends. The CDR3 loop spans 13 amino acids.